This T cell receptor (beta chain) was sequenced in a study of T cells in Graves' hyperthyroidism and ophthalmopathy. V shed 0 bases and J shed 6 bases, with 15 bases lying between them. The germline V gene has CDR1 DFQATT and CDR2 SNEGSKA (reference sequence). The CDR3 is made up of 15 amino acids. PBMCs came from more than 9.5 ml fresh peripheral blood. RNA transcripts provided the source from which TCR beta CDR3 regions were amplified. Researchers ran a first-round RT-PCR on the TCR CDR3 using the HTBI primer set. Each CDR3 protein is one row after TCRdb ran MiXCR on the multiplex PCR reads. Of around 350,000 distinct CDR3 sequences listed, 17% were seen once; the top ten hold around 35%. In this sample, this clonotype turned up many times.

The J gene is TRBJ2-1, the V gene TRBV20-1, with D perhaps TRBD2 (7 bases). Input material: blood. The receptor was derived from a woman aged 25 to 45 with Graves' hyperthyroidism that later progressed to Graves' ophthalmopathy. The CDR3 region has the DNA TGCAGTGCTAGAGATGGGGGGGGGGCTACCAATGAGCAGTTCTTC. Protein: CSARDGGGATNEQFF.